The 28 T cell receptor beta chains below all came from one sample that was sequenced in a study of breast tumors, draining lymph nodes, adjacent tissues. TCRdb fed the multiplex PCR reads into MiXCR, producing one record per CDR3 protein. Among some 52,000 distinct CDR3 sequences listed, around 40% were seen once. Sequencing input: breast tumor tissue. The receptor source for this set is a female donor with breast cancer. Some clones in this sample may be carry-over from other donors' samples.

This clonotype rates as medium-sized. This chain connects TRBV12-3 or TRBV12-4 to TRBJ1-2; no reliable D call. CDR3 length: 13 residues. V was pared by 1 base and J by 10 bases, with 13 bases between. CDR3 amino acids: CASSLGMVRDYTF. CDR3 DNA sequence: TGTGCCAGCAGTTTAGGAATGGTTCGCGACTACACCTTC.

Here the CDR3 DNA reads TGTGCCAGCAGCTTACGGCCCCGGGGACTAGCGGATGAGCAGTTCTTC. It encodes CASSLRPRGLADEQFF. This chain links TRBV7-2 with TRBJ2-1; 11 bases match TRBD2. After removal of 2 bases from V and 8 bases from J, the junction contained 8 bases not matched to a gene. The CDR3 loop spans 16 amino acids. In germline, CDR1 is SGHTA, CDR2 FQGNSA.

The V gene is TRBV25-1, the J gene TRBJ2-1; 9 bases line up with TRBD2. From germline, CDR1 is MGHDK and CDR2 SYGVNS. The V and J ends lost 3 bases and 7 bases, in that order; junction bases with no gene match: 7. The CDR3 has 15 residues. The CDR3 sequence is CASSDTSGQGNEQFF. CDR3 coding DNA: TGTGCCAGCAGTGACACTAGCGGGCAAGGGAATGAGCAGTTCTTC. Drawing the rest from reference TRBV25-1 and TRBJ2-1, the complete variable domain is EADIYQTPRYLVIGTGKKITLECSQTMGHDKMYWYQQDPGMELHLIHYSYGVNSTEKGDLSSESTVSRIRTEHFPLTLESARPSHTSQYLCASSDTSGQGNEQFFGPGTRLTVL.

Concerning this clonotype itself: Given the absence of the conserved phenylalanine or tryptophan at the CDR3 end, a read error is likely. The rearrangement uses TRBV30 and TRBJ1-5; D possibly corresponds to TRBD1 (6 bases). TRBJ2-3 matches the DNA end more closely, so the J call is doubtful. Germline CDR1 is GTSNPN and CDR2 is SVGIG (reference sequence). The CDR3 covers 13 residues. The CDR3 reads CAWSAAGEQPQYS. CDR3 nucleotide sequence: TGTGCCTGGAGTGCCGCAGGGGAACAGCCCCAGTATTCT.

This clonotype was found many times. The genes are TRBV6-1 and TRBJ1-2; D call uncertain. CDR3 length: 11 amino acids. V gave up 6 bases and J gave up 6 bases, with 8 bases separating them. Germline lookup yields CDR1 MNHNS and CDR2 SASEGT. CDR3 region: CASRVIDGYTF. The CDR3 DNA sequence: TGTGCCAGCAGGGTAATTGATGGCTACACCTTC.

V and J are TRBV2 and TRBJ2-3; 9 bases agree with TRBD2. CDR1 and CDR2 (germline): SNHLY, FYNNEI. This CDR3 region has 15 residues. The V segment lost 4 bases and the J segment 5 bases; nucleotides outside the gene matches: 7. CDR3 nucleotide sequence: TGTGCCAGCAGTGGCGGGAGGGCCAGAGGAGATACGCAGTATTTT. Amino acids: CASSGGRARGDTQYF.

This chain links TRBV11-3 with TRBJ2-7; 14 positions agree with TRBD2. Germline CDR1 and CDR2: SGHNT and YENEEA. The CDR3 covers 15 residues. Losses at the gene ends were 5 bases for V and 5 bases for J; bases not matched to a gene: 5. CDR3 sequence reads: CASSPGLAGVHEQYF. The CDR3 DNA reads TGTGCCAGCAGCCCGGGACTAGCGGGAGTACACGAGCAGTACTTC.

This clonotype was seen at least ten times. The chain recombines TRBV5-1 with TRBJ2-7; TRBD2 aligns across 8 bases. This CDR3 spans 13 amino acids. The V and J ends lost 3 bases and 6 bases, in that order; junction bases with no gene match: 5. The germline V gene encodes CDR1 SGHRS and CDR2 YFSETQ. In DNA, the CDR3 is TGCGCCAGCAGCTCCCAGCGGGAGCGCGAGCAGTACTTC. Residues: CASSSQREREQYF.

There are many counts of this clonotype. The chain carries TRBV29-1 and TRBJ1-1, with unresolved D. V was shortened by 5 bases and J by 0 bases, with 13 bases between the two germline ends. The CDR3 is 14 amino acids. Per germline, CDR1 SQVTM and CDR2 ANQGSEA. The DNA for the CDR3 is TGCAGCGTTAGTCCAGGAGATATGAACACTGAAGCTTTCTTT. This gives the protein CSVSPGDMNTEAFF.

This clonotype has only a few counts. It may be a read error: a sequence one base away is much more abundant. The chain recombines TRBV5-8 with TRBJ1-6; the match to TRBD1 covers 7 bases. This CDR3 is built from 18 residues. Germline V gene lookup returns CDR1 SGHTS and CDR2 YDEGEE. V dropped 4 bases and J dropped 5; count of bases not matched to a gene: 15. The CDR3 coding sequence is TGTGCCAGCAGCCAGGGGACAGCGGGGGTACGAAATAATTCACCCCTCCACTTT. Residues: CASSQGTAGVRNNSPLHF.

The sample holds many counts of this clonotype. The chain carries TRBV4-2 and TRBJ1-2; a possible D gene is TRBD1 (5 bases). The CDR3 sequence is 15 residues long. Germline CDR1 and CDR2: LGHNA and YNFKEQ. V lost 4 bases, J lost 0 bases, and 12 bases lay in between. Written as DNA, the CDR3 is TGTGCCAGCAGCCCACGACCGGGGGCTAACTATGGCTACACCTTC. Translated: CASSPRPGANYGYTF.

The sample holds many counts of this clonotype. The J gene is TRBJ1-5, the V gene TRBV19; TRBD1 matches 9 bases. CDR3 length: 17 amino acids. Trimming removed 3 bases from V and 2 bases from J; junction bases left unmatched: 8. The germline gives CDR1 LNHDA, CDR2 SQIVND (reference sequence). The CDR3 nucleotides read TGTGCCAGTAGTATTCGGGATACAGGGGGCGGCAATCAGCCCCAGCATTTT. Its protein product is CASSIRDTGGGNQPQHF.

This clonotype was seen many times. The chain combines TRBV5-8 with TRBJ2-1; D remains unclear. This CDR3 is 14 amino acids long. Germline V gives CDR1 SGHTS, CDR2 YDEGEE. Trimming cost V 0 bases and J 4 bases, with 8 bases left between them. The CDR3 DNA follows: TGTGCCAGCAGCTTGGGGAGAAGGTACAATGAGCAGTTCTTC. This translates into CASSLGRRYNEQFF.

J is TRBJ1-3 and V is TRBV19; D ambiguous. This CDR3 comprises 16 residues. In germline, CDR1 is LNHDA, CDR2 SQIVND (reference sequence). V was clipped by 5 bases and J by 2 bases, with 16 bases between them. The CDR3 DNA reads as TGTGCCAGTAGTTATACTCTGGGAAGCCCTGGAAACACCATATATTTT. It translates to CASSYTLGSPGNTIYF.

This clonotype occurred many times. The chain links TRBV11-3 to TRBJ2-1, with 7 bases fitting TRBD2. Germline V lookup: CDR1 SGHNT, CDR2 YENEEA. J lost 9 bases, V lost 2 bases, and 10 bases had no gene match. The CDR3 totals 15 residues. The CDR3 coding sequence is TGTGCCAGCAGCTTATTTGATGCGGGAGATAGTGAGCAGTTCTTC. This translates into CASSLFDAGDSEQFF.

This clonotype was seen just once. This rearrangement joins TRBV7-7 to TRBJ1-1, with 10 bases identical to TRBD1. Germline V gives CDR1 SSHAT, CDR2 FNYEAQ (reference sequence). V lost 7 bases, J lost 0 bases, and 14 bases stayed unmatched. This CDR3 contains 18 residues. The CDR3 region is CASNHCTGTGALNTEAFF. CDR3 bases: TGTGCCAGCAACCACTGTACCGGGACAGGGGCTTTGAACACTGAAGCTTTCTTT.

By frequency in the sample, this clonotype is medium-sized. CDR3 sequence reads: CAISPSAGGDFSGNTIYF. The CDR3 region has the DNA TGTGCCATCAGCCCTAGCGCGGGCGGCGATTTCTCTGGAAACACCATATATTTT. V usage is TRBV10-3 and J usage is TRBJ1-3; D is undetermined. CDR1 ENHRY and CDR2 SYGVKD come from the germline V gene. This CDR3 comprises 18 residues. With 6 bases removed from V and 0 bases from J, the gap between germline ends came to 21 bases.

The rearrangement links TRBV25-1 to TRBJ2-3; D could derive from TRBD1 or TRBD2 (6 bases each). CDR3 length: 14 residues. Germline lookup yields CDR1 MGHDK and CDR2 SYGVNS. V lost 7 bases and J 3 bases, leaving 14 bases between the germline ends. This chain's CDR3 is CASTMAGQTDTQYF. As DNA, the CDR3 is TGTGCCAGCACTATGGCGGGACAAACAGATACGCAGTATTTT.

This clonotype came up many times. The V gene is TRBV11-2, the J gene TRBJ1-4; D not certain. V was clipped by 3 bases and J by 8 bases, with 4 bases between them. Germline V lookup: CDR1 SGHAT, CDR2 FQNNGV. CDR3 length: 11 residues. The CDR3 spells CASSLDEKLFF. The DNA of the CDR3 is TGTGCCAGCAGCTTGGACGAAAAACTGTTTTTT. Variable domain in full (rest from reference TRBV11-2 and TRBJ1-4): EAGVAQSPRYKIIEKRQSVAFWCNPISGHATLYWYQQILGQGPKLLIQFQNNGVVDDSQLPKDRFSAERLKGVDSTLKIQPAKLEDSAVYLCASSLDEKLFFGSGTQLSVL.

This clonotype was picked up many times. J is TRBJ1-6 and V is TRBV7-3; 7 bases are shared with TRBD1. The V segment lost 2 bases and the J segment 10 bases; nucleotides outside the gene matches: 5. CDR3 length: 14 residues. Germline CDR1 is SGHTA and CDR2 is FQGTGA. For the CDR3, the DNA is TGTGCCAGCAGCTTAGAGAGGGGGCCATCACCCCTCCACTTT. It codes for CASSLERGPSPLHF.

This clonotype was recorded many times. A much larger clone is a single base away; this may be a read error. CDR3 residues: CASSTGQTEQYF. CDR3 DNA: TGTGCCAGCAGCACGGGACAAACCGAGCAGTACTTC. This rearrangement joins TRBV5-4 to TRBJ2-7; D is perhaps TRBD1 (6 bases). The CDR3 runs to 12 residues. Germline values: CDR1 SGHNT, CDR2 YYREEE (reference sequence). V gave up 4 bases and J gave up 6 bases, with 11 bases separating them.

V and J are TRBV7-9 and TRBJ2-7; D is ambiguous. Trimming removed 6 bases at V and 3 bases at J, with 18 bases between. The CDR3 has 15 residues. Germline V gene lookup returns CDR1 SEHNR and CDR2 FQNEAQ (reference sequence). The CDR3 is CASSQGLSCYYEQYF. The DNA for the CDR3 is TGTGCCAGCAGTCAAGGCCTCTCCTGCTACTACGAGCAGTACTTC. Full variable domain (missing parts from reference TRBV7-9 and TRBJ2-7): DTGVSQNPRHKITKRGQNVTFRCDPISEHNRLYWYRQTLGQGPEFLTYFQNEAQLEKSRLLSDRFSAERPKGSFSTLEIQRTEQGDSAMYLCASSQGLSCYYEQYFGPGTRLTVT.

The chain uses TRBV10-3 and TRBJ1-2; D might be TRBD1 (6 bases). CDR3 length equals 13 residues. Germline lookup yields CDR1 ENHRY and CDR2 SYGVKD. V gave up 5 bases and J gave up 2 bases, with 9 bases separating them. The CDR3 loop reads CAISITGNYGYTF. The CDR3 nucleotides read TGTGCCATCAGTATAACAGGGAACTATGGCTACACCTTC.

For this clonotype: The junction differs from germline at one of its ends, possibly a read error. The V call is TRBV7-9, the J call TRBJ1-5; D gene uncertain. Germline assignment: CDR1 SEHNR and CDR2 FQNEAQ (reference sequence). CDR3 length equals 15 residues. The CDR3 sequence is CASSLGGLSNQPQHF. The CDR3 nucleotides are TGCGCCAGCAGCTTGGGAGGGCTAAGCAATCAGCCCCAGCATTTT.

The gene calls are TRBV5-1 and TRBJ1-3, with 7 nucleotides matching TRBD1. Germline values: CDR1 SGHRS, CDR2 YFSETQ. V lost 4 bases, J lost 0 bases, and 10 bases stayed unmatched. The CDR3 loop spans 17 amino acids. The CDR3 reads CASSTSTGSFSGNTIYF. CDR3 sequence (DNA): TGCGCCAGCAGCACCTCGACAGGGTCGTTCTCTGGAAACACCATATATTTT.

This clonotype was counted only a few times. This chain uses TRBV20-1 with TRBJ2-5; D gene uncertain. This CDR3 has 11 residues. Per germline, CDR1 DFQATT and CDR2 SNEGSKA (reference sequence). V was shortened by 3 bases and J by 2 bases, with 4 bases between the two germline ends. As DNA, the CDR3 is TGCAGTGCTAGCGGACAAGAGACCCAGTACTTC. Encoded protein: CSASGQETQYF.

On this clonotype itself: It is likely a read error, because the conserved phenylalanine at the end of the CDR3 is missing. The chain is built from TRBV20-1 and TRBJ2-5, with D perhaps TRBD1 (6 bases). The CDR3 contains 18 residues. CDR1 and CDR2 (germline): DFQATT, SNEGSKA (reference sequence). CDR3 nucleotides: TGCGGTGCTATCAAACAGGGCCCCGTCTCGGACTACCAAGAGACCCAGTACCTC. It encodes CGAIKQGPVSDYQETQYL.

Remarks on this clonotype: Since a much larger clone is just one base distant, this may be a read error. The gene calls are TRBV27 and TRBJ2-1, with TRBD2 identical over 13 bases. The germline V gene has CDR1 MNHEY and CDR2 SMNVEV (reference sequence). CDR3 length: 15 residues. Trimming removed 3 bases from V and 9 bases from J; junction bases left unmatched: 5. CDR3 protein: CASSLGLAGLSEQFF. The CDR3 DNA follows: TGTGCCAGCAGTTTGGGACTAGCGGGACTTAGTGAGCAGTTCTTC.